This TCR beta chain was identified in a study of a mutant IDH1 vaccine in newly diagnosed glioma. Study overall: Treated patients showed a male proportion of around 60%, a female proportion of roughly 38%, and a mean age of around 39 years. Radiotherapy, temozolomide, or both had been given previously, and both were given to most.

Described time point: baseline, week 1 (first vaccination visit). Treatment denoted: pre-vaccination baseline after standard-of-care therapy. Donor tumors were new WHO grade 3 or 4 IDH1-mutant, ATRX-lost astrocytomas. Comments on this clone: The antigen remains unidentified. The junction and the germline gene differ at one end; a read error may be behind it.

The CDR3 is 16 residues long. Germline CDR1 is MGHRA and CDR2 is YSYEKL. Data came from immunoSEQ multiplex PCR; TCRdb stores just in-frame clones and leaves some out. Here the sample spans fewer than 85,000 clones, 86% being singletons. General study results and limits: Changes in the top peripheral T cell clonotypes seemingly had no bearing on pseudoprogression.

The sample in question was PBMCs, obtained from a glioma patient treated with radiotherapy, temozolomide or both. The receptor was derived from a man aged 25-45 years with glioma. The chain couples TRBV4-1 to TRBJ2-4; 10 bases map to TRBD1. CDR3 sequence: CASSQEGTGAKNIQYF. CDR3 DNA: TGCGCCAGCAGCCAAGAGGGGACAGGGGCCAAGAACATTCAGTACTTC.